These 12 T cell receptor beta chains were all obtained from the same sample, sequenced in a study of blood T cell repertoires in COVID-19. Here immunoSEQ multiplex PCR was the method, and the copy in TCRdb shows in-frame clones only, minus some. Of about 300,000 clones listed, approximately 88% are singletons. The sequencing sample was made of peripheral blood. These receptors originate from a man between 18 and 29 years old with active or convalescent COVID-19.

The chain recombines TRBV9 with TRBJ1-5, with 7 nucleotides matching TRBD1. This CDR3 has 13 residues. Unmatched junction bases numbered 1, after V lost 3 bases and J lost 4 bases. In germline, CDR1 is SGDLS, CDR2 YYNGEE. The CDR3 protein is CASSAQGNQPQHF. The CDR3 DNA reads TGTGCCAGCAGCGCACAGGGGAATCAGCCCCAGCATTTT. Using reference TRBV9 and TRBJ1-5 for the parts outside the CDR3, the full variable domain is DSGVTQTPKHLITATGQRVTLRCSPRSGDLSVYWYQQSLDQGLQFLIQYYNGEERAKGNILERFSAQQFPDLHSELNLSSLELGDSALYFCASSAQGNQPQHFGDGTRLSIL.

The CDR3 reads CASSKILQARQGNQPQHF. The DNA of the CDR3 is TGTGCCAGCAGCAAAATTCTACAGGCCCGACAGGGCAATCAGCCCCAGCATTTT. The chain has TRBV21-1 and TRBJ1-5; the table names TRBD1, a call not compared with the DNA. TRBV21-1 represents a pseudogene. The CDR3 consists of 18 residues.

This rearrangement joins TRBV10-1 to TRBJ2-3, with 10 bases fitting TRBD2. Germline CDR1 and CDR2: WNHNN and SYGVQD (reference sequence). The CDR3 totals 15 residues. J was trimmed by 10 bases and V by 0 bases; bases with no gene match: 7. As DNA, the CDR3 is TGCGCCAGCAGTGAGTCGCTAGCGGGGGCCCAAGCGCAGTATTTT. As protein: CASSESLAGAQAQYF.

The table lists this clone with a count of one. The chain uses TRBV19 and TRBJ1-2; 9 bases align to TRBD1. V was clipped by 7 bases and J by 4 bases; unmatched bases: 7. In germline, CDR1 is LNHDA, CDR2 SQIVND (reference sequence). The CDR3 extends over 14 amino acids. The CDR3 nucleotides are TGTGCCAGTACCAAGGACAGGGGACGCTATGGCTACACCTTC. Translating gives CASTKDRGRYGYTF.

CDR3 coding DNA: TGTGCCACCAACTTAGCGGGGGGTAAGGAAGATACGCAGTATTTT. Protein product: CATNLAGGKEDTQYF. The chain links TRBV4-2 to TRBJ2-3; TRBD2 matches 10 bases. The CDR3 contains 15 residues. In germline, CDR1 is LGHNA, CDR2 YNFKEQ. V lost 10 bases to trimming and J lost 5 bases; unmatched junction nucleotides: 12.

The V gene is TRBV11-2, the J gene TRBJ1-2, with 9 bases matching TRBD1. V gave up 5 bases and J gave up 8 bases; unmatched junction bases: 12. The length of the CDR3 is 15 residues. The V gene's germline CDR1 is SGHAT and CDR2 FQNNGV. The CDR3 spells CASSRTRDRDWGYTF. The CDR3 nucleotides are TGTGCCAGCAGCCGCACCCGGGACAGGGATTGGGGCTACACCTTC.

V gene TRBV5-1 combines with J gene TRBJ2-1; tentative D call: TRBD1 (5 bases). The length of the CDR3 is 12 residues. CDR1 is SGHRS and CDR2 is YFSETQ in the germline V gene. The V gene lost 4 bases and the J gene lost 10 bases, with 12 bases spanning the gap. CDR3 in amino acids: CASSLPGQEQFF. The CDR3 nucleotides read TGCGCCAGCAGCCTACCAGGGCAGGAGCAGTTCTTC.

The table lists this clone with a count of one. V is TRBV24-1 and J is TRBJ2-7; 7 nucleotides match TRBD1. Trimming cost V 4 bases and J 9 bases; bases outside gene matches: 5. The CDR3 runs to 12 residues. The germline gives CDR1 KGHDR, CDR2 SFDVKD. CDR3 sequence reads: CATSDRTGVQYF. The CDR3 DNA reads as TGTGCCACCAGTGACCGTACAGGGGTGCAGTACTTC.

The chain recombines TRBV13 with TRBJ1-2; TRBD1 is a possible D gene (5 bases). Germline V CDR1 and CDR2: PRHDT, FYEKMQ (reference sequence). This CDR3 spans 13 amino acids. Trimming removed 3 bases at V and 1 base at J, with 6 bases between. The CDR3 sequence is CASSLGGNYGYTF. CDR3 nucleotides: TGTGCCAGCAGCTTGGGGGGTAACTATGGCTACACCTTC.

The chain uses TRBV3-1 (or the pseudogene TRBV3-2) and TRBJ2-2; D not certain. V was pared by 5 bases and J by 6 bases, with 13 bases between. Germline V gene lookup returns CDR1 LGHDT and CDR2 YNNKEL (reference sequence). There are 14 residues in the CDR3. CDR3 bases: TGTGCCAGCAGCAGTTTTACTCCACCCGGGGAGCTGTTTTTT. Translating gives CASSSFTPPGELFF.

The V gene is TRBV18, the J gene TRBJ2-3, with D perhaps TRBD2 (7 bases). Trimming removed 0 bases at V and 4 bases at J, with 8 bases between. Germline-derived CDR1 and CDR2 are KGHSH and LQKENI. This CDR3 spans 14 amino acids. The CDR3 DNA follows: TGTGCCAGCTCACCACCGGGGGGGCCAGATACGCAGTATTTT. It specifies CASSPPGGPDTQYF.

J is TRBJ1-6 and V is TRBV4-1; D unclear. The CDR3 loop spans 13 amino acids. Trimming left V 0 bases short and J 12 bases short, with 9 bases between. Germline V gives CDR1 MGHRA, CDR2 YSYEKL. The CDR3 reads CASSQDRGLPLHF. In DNA form, the CDR3 reads TGCGCCAGCAGCCAAGATCGTGGCCTACCCCTCCACTTT.